The 20 T cell receptor beta chains in this list originate from one sample, sequenced in a study of T cells in Graves' hyperthyroidism and ophthalmopathy (dated by TCRdb to the late 2010s). The library relied on multiplex PCR. The sequencing machine was an Illumina HiSeq 2000. The TCR beta CDR3 regions were amplified from RNA transcripts. A first-round RT-PCR of the TCR CDR3 used the HTBI primer set with the Qiagen OneStep RT-PCR kit. In-frame beta chains were kept once TCRdb had trimmed the public reads at Q25 with fastp and called clones with MiXCR. Rows are unified per CDR3 protein, each entry keeping the most common DNA and genes. This sample is represented by approximately 610,000 distinct CDR3 sequences; roughly 14% of them were singletons. 4.3% of the sample is in the top ten clones. Sequenced sample: blood. Source of these receptors: a woman aged 40 to 55 with Graves' ophthalmopathy.

A few counts support this clonotype. V and J are TRBV11-2 and TRBJ2-3; 7 bases are a match to TRBD2. The length of the CDR3 is 15 residues. Germline V CDR1 and CDR2: SGHAT, FQNNGV. The V and J ends lost 2 bases and 6 bases, in that order; junction bases with no gene match: 8. CDR3 nucleotide sequence: TGTGCCAGCAGCTTACAGGCGGGAGAGTCGGATACGCAGTATTTT. Amino acids: CASSLQAGESDTQYF.

This clonotype was observed at least ten times. The V and J genes are TRBV6-2 or TRBV6-3 and TRBJ2-6; 8 bases match TRBD2. Trimming removed 7 bases from V and 3 bases from J; junction bases left unmatched: 5. The CDR3 length is 15 residues. The germline CDR1 and CDR2 sequences are MNHEY and SVGEGT. The CDR3 region is CASTGRAGGANVLTF. The CDR3 coding sequence is TGTGCCAGCACCGGGAGGGCCGGTGGGGCCAACGTCCTGACTTTC.

There are many counts of this clonotype. The chain uses TRBV11-2 and TRBJ1-1; unclear D gene. Germline lookup yields CDR1 SGHAT and CDR2 FQNNGV. The CDR3 has 13 amino acids. Trimming shortened V by 6 bases and J by 5 bases, and 13 bases separated the two germline ends. The CDR3 DNA reads as TGTGCCAGCAGATATCCCCCGGGGACTGAAGCTTTCTTT. It encodes CASRYPPGTEAFF. Filled out from reference TRBV11-2 and TRBJ1-1, the complete variable domain reads EAGVAQSPRYKIIEKRQSVAFWCNPISGHATLYWYQQILGQGPKLLIQFQNNGVVDDSQLPKDRFSAERLKGVDSTLKIQPAKLEDSAVYLCASRYPPGTEAFFGQGTRLTVV.

This clonotype was seen at least ten times. The V gene is TRBV12-3 or TRBV12-4, the J gene TRBJ1-5; tentative D call: TRBD1 (6 bases). The CDR3 loop spans 13 amino acids. The ends were cut back, 6 bases at V and 9 bases at J, with 15 bases in the middle. The CDR3 loop is CASSNRAAGPQHF. The CDR3 region has the DNA TGTGCCAGCAGCAACAGGGCCGCGGGGCCCCAGCATTTT.

This clonotype was observed many times. V usage is TRBV12-3 or TRBV12-4 and J usage is TRBJ2-5; the D is unclear. The CDR3 totals 12 residues. Trimming removed 7 bases at V and 2 bases at J, with 8 bases between. The CDR3 bases are TGTGCCAGCACAGACGAACAAGAGACCCAGTACTTC. It encodes CASTDEQETQYF.

Many counts were recorded for this clonotype. The V call is TRBV14, the J call TRBJ2-4, with TRBD1 matching 7 bases. V lost 1 base to trimming and J lost 0 bases; unmatched junction nucleotides: 12. The CDR3 runs 19 residues. CDR1 is SGHDN and CDR2 is FVKESK in the germline V gene. CDR3 DNA sequence: TGTGCCAGCAGCCAAGGTTTCGGGACAGTCCGATTAGCCAAAAACATTCAGTACTTC. Protein: CASSQGFGTVRLAKNIQYF. The whole variable domain, remainder taken from reference TRBV14 and TRBJ2-4, is EAGVTQFPSHSVIEKGQTVTLRCDPISGHDNLYWYRRVMGKEIKFLLHFVKESKQDESGMPNNRFLAERTGGTYSTLKVQPAELEDSGVYFCASSQGFGTVRLAKNIQYFGAGTRLSVL.

This clonotype was seen repeatedly, ten times or more. V and J are TRBV5-1 and TRBJ1-1, with TRBD1 matching over 9 bases. This CDR3 has 16 residues. The germline CDR1 and CDR2 sequences are SGHRS and YFSETQ. The V gene end was trimmed by 4 bases and the J gene end by 1 base; junction bases not matched to a gene: 8. CDR3 region: CASSLRQGDENTEAFF. The CDR3, as DNA: TGCGCCAGCAGCCTAAGACAGGGGGATGAGAACACTGAAGCTTTCTTT.

This clonotype has at least ten counts. The chain uses TRBV12-3 or TRBV12-4 and TRBJ2-5; D gene unclear. CDR3 length: 14 residues. The V and J ends lost 5 bases and 7 bases respectively, with 17 bases between them. The CDR3 DNA reads TGTGCCAGCAGTCCCGTGCCCGCTGGCGGGACCCAGTACTTC. This sequence encodes CASSPVPAGGTQYF.

This clonotype has only a few counts. The V call is TRBV20-1, the J call TRBJ2-7; 10 nucleotides agree with TRBD1. The CDR3 spans 15 residues. Germline V lookup: CDR1 DFQATT, CDR2 SNEGSKA (reference sequence). V lost 3 bases and J lost 0; bases outside the gene matches: 5. In DNA, the CDR3 is TGCAGTGCTAGGGCTCGGACAGGGGGCTCCTACGAGCAGTACTTC. Translating it yields CSARARTGGSYEQYF.

Regarding this clonotype: Just one base apart from a much larger clone, this may be a read error. This sequence joins TRBV15 and TRBJ2-7; 7 bases fit TRBD2. Germline V gene data show CDR1 as LNHNV and CDR2 as YYDKDF (reference sequence). The CDR3 runs to 16 residues. V dropped 0 bases and J dropped 4; count of bases not matched to a gene: 9. Here the CDR3 reads CATSRDTEAGRYEQYF. Written as DNA, the CDR3 is TGTGCCACCAGCAGAGATACAGAAGCGGGAAGATACGAGCAGTACTTC. The variable domain in full, with the rest retrieved from reference TRBV15 and TRBJ2-7, is DAMVIQNPRYQVTQFGKPVTLSCSQTLNHNVMYWYQQKSSQAPKLLFHYYDKDFNNEADTPDNFQSRRPNTSFCFLDIRSPGLGDTAMYLCATSRDTEAGRYEQYFGPGTRLTVT.

The chain recombines TRBV11-2 with TRBJ1-1, with D perhaps matching TRBD1 (5 bases). V lost 2 bases, J lost 5 bases, and 18 bases lay in between. The CDR3 runs 16 residues. Germline CDR1 SGHAT, CDR2 FQNNGV. CDR3 in amino acids: CASSLLVHGEGTEAFF. The CDR3 nucleotides are TGTGCCAGCAGCTTATTAGTTCACGGGGAGGGGACTGAAGCTTTCTTT.

J is TRBJ1-2 and V is TRBV7-2; 7 positions match TRBD1. Germline V gene lookup returns CDR1 SGHTA and CDR2 FQGNSA. The CDR3 sequence is 11 residues long. V shed 3 bases, J shed 8 bases, and the junction held 0 bases outside the gene matches. The CDR3 nucleotides are TGTGCCAGCAGCTTGACAGGGGGCTACACCTTC. Its protein product is CASSLTGGYTF.

This sequence joins TRBV2 and TRBJ2-4; D is uncertain. V lost 1 base and J lost 0, with 7 bases in between. The CDR3 is made up of 15 amino acids. The germline gives CDR1 SNHLY, CDR2 FYNNEI. The CDR3: CASSEESLAKNIQYF. The CDR3 coding sequence is TGTGCCAGCAGTGAAGAGTCCCTAGCCAAAAACATTCAGTACTTC.

The chain is built from TRBV19 and TRBJ2-5; 7 nucleotides agree with TRBD2. Germline loops: CDR1 LNHDA, CDR2 SQIVND (reference sequence). The V segment lost 3 bases and the J segment 5 bases; nucleotides outside the gene matches: 6. The CDR3 length is 14 residues. CDR3 amino acids: CASSMRAGAETQYF. The DNA of the CDR3 is TGTGCCAGTAGTATGAGGGCGGGAGCCGAGACCCAGTACTTC.

At least ten counts were recorded for this clonotype. The chain joins TRBV15 to TRBJ2-5; 14 bases align to TRBD2. CDR3 length equals 19 residues. V lost 1 base and J lost 5; bases outside the gene matches: 12. CDR1 and CDR2 from the germline V gene are LNHNV and YYDKDF (reference sequence). CDR3 sequence: CATSRGQTTSGRAMETQYF. CDR3 coding DNA: TGTGCCACCAGCAGAGGGCAAACGACTAGCGGGAGGGCGATGGAGACCCAGTACTTC. The whole variable domain, remainder taken from reference TRBV15 and TRBJ2-5, is DAMVIQNPRYQVTQFGKPVTLSCSQTLNHNVMYWYQQKSSQAPKLLFHYYDKDFNNEADTPDNFQSRRPNTSFCFLDIRSPGLGDTAMYLCATSRGQTTSGRAMETQYFGPGTRLLVL.

This clonotype has more than one count but fewer than ten. The chain is built from TRBV11-2 and TRBJ1-2, with 9 positions matching TRBD1. This CDR3 region has 15 residues. Germline V lookup: CDR1 SGHAT, CDR2 FQNNGV. After removal of 5 bases from V and 6 bases from J, the junction contained 10 bases not matched to a gene. In DNA, the CDR3 is TGTGCCAGCAGCCCTCGTTGGACAGGGGAAGATGGCTACACCTTC. Translating gives CASSPRWTGEDGYTF.

This clonotype was recorded many times. V is TRBV9 and J is TRBJ2-2; D might be TRBD1 (5 bases). CDR1 and CDR2 (germline): SGDLS, YYNGEE. There are 12 residues in the CDR3. The V and J ends lost 3 bases and 9 bases respectively, with 9 bases between them. The CDR3 DNA follows: TGTGCCAGCAGCGCAGACAGTTGGGAGCTGTTTTTT. This sequence encodes CASSADSWELFF.

In the case of this clonotype: Being one base from a much bigger clone, this may be a read error. This CDR3 is missing its conserved last phenylalanine or tryptophan, likely due to a read error. The chain combines TRBV9 with TRBJ1-1; TRBD1 aligns across 8 bases. Germline CDR1 and CDR2: SGDLS and YYNGEE. The CDR3 spans 13 residues. With 0 bases clipped from V and 10 bases from J, the junction kept 5 bases outside the gene matches. For the CDR3, the DNA is TGTGCCAGCAGCGTAGGCCAGGGGGCAGGAGCTTTCTCT. As protein: CASSVGQGAGAFS.

This clonotype was seen ten or more times. The CDR3 nucleotides are TGTGCCAGCAGTAGAGGGGGAAAAACTGAAGCTTTCTTT. Translating it yields CASSRGGKTEAFF. The rearrangement joins TRBV12-3 or TRBV12-4 to TRBJ1-1; D perhaps matches TRBD1 (6 bases). The CDR3 has 13 residues. V was trimmed by 5 bases and J by 5 bases, leaving 12 bases between them.

The rearrangement links TRBV29-1 to TRBJ1-5; the D gene is possibly TRBD1 (6 bases). CDR3 length: 14 amino acids. Germline V gene data show CDR1 as SQVTM and CDR2 as ANQGSEA. The V and J ends lost 5 bases and 1 base respectively, with 12 bases between them. CDR3 sequence: CSVITGTSNQPQHF. In nucleotides, the CDR3 is TGCAGCGTTATAACCGGGACAAGCAATCAGCCCCAGCATTTT.